The entry below describes one TCR beta chain. Its antigen is currently unknown. This entry is derived from a study of tumor-infiltrating lymphocytes in localized non-small cell lung cancer. Across the study: Patients included smokers and never-smokers with various histologies, some sampled after neoadjuvant chemotherapy. Tumor tissue and non-adjacent uninvolved lung came from each patient.

Germline V gives CDR1 MRHNA, CDR2 SNTAGT. This CDR3 has 13 amino acids. V was shortened by 5 bases and J by 7 bases, with 11 bases between the two germline ends. Study outcomes and limitations: Recurrence-free survival showed no association with tumor T-cell fraction. Not all patients were TCR sequenced, owing to tissue quantity.

Clones were read by immunoSEQ multiplex PCR, and TCRdb kept only the in-frame ones, dropping some. This table has 9,000 to 10,000 clones, approximately 78% appearing once. The chain recombines TRBV6-4 with TRBJ2-2, with a tentative D call TRBD1 (6 bases). The receptor was isolated from a human donor with non-small cell lung cancer. Sequencing input: lung tumor tissue. CDR3 sequence reads: CASSLQGNGELFF. The CDR3 DNA follows: TGTGCCAGCAGTCTACAGGGCAACGGGGAGCTGTTTTTT.